This record concerns one T cell receptor beta chain sequence. Trimming took 1 base from V and 0 from J, leaving 11 bases between them. Germline CDR1 SNHLY, CDR2 FYNNEI. The CDR3 totals 16 residues. The sample belongs to a study of control samples from healthy donors and cancer patients. Data came from immunoSEQ multiplex PCR; TCRdb stores just in-frame clones and leaves some out. In the table there are about 83,000 clones, around 92% of which are singletons. The TCR comes from a man in his fifties or sixties in good health. V and J are TRBV2 and TRBJ2-3; weak D call: TRBD2 (7 bases). Sequencing was done on a sample of blood. In nucleotides, the CDR3 is TGTGCCAGCAGTGAAGAGGCGGGGGCTAGCACAGATACGCAGTATTTT. It translates to CASSEEAGASTDTQYF. Together with reference TRBV2 and TRBJ2-3, the CDR3 gives the full variable domain: EPEVTQTPSHQVTQMGQEVILRCVPISNHLYFYWYRQILGQKVEFLVSFYNNEISEKSEIFDDQFSVERPDGSNFTLKIRSTKLEDSAMYFCASSEEAGASTDTQYFGPGTRLTVL.